Presented here are 31 T cell receptor beta chains from one specimen sequenced in a study of blood T cell repertoires in COVID-19. Produced via immunoSEQ multiplex PCR; TCRdb's table is partial and in-frame only. The data hold over 300,000 clones, with around 87% observed a single time. Sequencing input: peripheral blood. The receptors stem from a young man with active or convalescent COVID-19.

As DNA, the CDR3 is TGTGCCAGCACTAGGGCCGGGGTAAACACTGAAGCTTTCTTT. Translated, it gives CASTRAGVNTEAFF. This chain joins TRBV6-5 and TRBJ1-1; no definite D call. CDR1 is MNHEY and CDR2 is SVGAGI in the germline V gene. The germline V and J ends were trimmed by 7 bases and 2 bases, with 14 bases remaining between them. The CDR3 length is 14 residues.

This clone was detected only a few times. The rearrangement joins TRBV5-6 to TRBJ1-1; D is ambiguous. Germline CDR1 is SGHDT and CDR2 is YYEEEE. This CDR3 region has 13 residues. The V and J ends lost 1 base and 1 base respectively, with 5 bases between them. The CDR3 is CASSLTANTEAFF. CDR3 nucleotide sequence: TGTGCCAGCAGCTTGACAGCGAACACTGAAGCTTTCTTT.

The chain uses TRBV5-5 and TRBJ1-2; D is perhaps TRBD1 (5 bases). V lost 5 bases and J lost 5, with 16 bases in between. This CDR3 comprises 14 residues. Germline assignment: CDR1 SGHKS and CDR2 YYEKEE (reference sequence). The CDR3 DNA reads as TGTGCCAGCAGAAGAGTCGGGGGGAATTATGGCTACACCTTC. Its translation is CASRRVGGNYGYTF.

The table lists this clone with a count of one. This sequence joins TRBV28 and TRBJ1-5; tentative D call: TRBD1 (6 bases). V dropped 2 bases and J dropped 3 bases, with 8 bases sitting between them. In germline, CDR1 is MDHEN, CDR2 SYDVKM. This CDR3 has 14 residues. The CDR3 sequence: CASSLGGYNQPQHF. The CDR3 DNA reads TGTGCCAGCAGTTTAGGGGGCTACAATCAGCCCCAGCATTTT.

The chain recombines TRBV10-3 with TRBJ2-3, with D perhaps matching TRBD2 (6 bases). The germline V gene has CDR1 ENHRY and CDR2 SYGVKD. The CDR3 is 15 amino acids. The V end was cut by 9 bases, the J end by 3 bases, with 19 bases between. The CDR3 loop is CAIGAGYSGTDTQYF. As DNA, the CDR3 is TGTGCCATAGGGGCAGGCTATAGCGGTACAGATACGCAGTATTTT.

The chain combines TRBV14 with TRBJ2-1, with D possibly matching TRBD1 (6 bases). Germline CDR1 and CDR2: SGHDN and FVKESK. This CDR3 is 13 amino acids long. Trimming cost V 5 bases and J 8 bases, with 13 bases left between them. This CDR3 reads CASSGGSFHEQFF. The CDR3 nucleotides are TGTGCCAGCAGCGGGGGCAGTTTTCATGAGCAGTTCTTC.

V is TRBV14 and J is TRBJ1-1, with D tentatively TRBD1 (6 bases). The CDR3 is 15 amino acids. CDR1 and CDR2 from the germline V gene are SGHDN and FVKESK. Deletions cut 6 bases from V and 1 base from J, with 15 bases between. Here the CDR3 DNA reads TGTGCCAGCAGTGTACAGGGTTCAGGGAACACTGAAGCTTTCTTT. As protein: CASSVQGSGNTEAFF.

The J gene is TRBJ1-4, the V gene TRBV28, with a possible D match to TRBD1 (5 bases). CDR1 and CDR2 from the germline V gene are MDHEN and SYDVKM. The CDR3 is 16 amino acids. The V end was cut by 7 bases, the J end by 2 bases, with 17 bases between. DNA of the CDR3: TGTGCCAGCAACTGGGCGGGGCGTGGGACTAATGAAAAACTGTTTTTT. Amino acids: CASNWAGRGTNEKLFF.

This clone was detected only a few times. V usage is TRBV6-5 and J usage is TRBJ1-1; weak D call: TRBD1 (5 bases). Per germline, CDR1 MNHEY and CDR2 SVGAGI. This CDR3 is built from 14 residues. Deletions cut 2 bases from V and 0 bases from J, with 7 bases between. This CDR3 is CASSYRGLNTEAFF. In nucleotides, the CDR3 is TGTGCCAGCAGTTACAGGGGTCTGAACACTGAAGCTTTCTTT.

V gene TRBV5-6 combines with J gene TRBJ1-1; D uncertain. CDR3 length: 13 amino acids. V was cut by 4 bases and J by 6 bases, with 13 bases left in between. Germline V gene data show CDR1 as SGHDT and CDR2 as YYEEEE. The CDR3 coding sequence is TGTGCCAGCAGCGCCCCAGCGAGGGCTGAAGCTTTCTTT. Its translation: CASSAPARAEAFF.

This chain connects TRBV19 to TRBJ2-7; TRBD2 aligns across 7 bases. Germline CDR1 is LNHDA and CDR2 is SQIVND (reference sequence). Unmatched junction bases numbered 7, after V lost 3 bases and J lost 2 bases. CDR3 length: 15 residues. This CDR3 reads CASSISSGVPYEQYF. The CDR3 region has the DNA TGTGCCAGTAGTATCTCTAGCGGAGTCCCCTACGAGCAGTACTTC. Together with reference TRBV19 and TRBJ2-7, the CDR3 gives the full variable domain: DGGITQSPKYLFRKEGQNVTLSCEQNLNHDAMYWYRQDPGQGLRLIYYSQIVNDFQKGDIAEGYSVSREKKESFPLTVTSAQKNPTAFYLCASSISSGVPYEQYFGPGTRLTVT.

In regard to this clone: The same CDR3 can be traced to other DNA sequences in this sample. CDR3 sequence: CASSLAPGVTEAFF. The CDR3 bases are TGCGCCAGCAGCTTGGCCCCCGGGGTCACTGAAGCTTTCTTT. This chain links TRBV5-1 with TRBJ1-1; D unresolved. V was clipped by 0 bases and J by 4 bases, with 10 bases between them. The CDR3 runs to 14 residues. Germline-derived CDR1 and CDR2 are SGHRS and YFSETQ. Full variable domain (rest looked up from reference TRBV5-1 and TRBJ1-1): KAGVTQTPRYLIKTRGQQVTLSCSPISGHRSVSWYQQTPGQGLQFLFEYFSETQRNKGNFPGRFSGRQFSNSRSEMNVSTLELGDSALYLCASSLAPGVTEAFFGQGTRLTVV.

This clone was detected only a few times. The chain uses TRBV4-1 and TRBJ1-1; possible D gene TRBD1, 5 bases. The germline V and J ends were trimmed by 4 bases and 5 bases, with 11 bases remaining between them. The CDR3 covers 13 residues. In germline, CDR1 is MGHRA, CDR2 YSYEKL. CDR3 DNA sequence: TGCGCCAGCAGCCGCTTCGGGGGAACTGAAGCTTTCTTT. Its protein is CASSRFGGTEAFF.

The chain recombines TRBV3-1 (or the pseudogene TRBV3-2) with TRBJ2-1, with 16 bases that match TRBD2. The germline CDR1 and CDR2 sequences are LGHDT and YNNKEL (reference sequence). J lost 7 bases, V lost 3 bases, and 3 bases had no gene match. The CDR3 runs 16 residues. Here the CDR3 DNA reads TGTGCCAGCAGCCAGGGACTAGCGGGGGGGCGAAATGAGCAGTTCTTC. This sequence encodes CASSQGLAGGRNEQFF.

This clone has just a few counts. The chain links TRBV7-2 to TRBJ1-2, with D maybe TRBD1 (6 bases). Germline values: CDR1 SGHTA, CDR2 FQGNSA. Trimming stripped 5 bases from V and 4 bases from J, with 17 bases between. CDR3 length: 15 amino acids. CDR3 amino acids: CASSLTQTGSYGYTF. For the CDR3, the DNA is TGTGCCAGCAGCCTTACACAAACAGGGAGCTATGGCTACACCTTC.

This chain uses TRBV7-2 with TRBJ1-4, with TRBD1 matching 7 bases. Germline V gives CDR1 SGHTA, CDR2 FQGNSA. The CDR3 is made up of 15 amino acids. The V segment lost 3 bases and the J segment 0 bases; nucleotides outside the gene matches: 1. The chain's CDR3 is CASSLTGTTNEKLFF. In nucleotides, the CDR3 is TGTGCCAGCAGCTTGACAGGGACAACTAATGAAAAACTGTTTTTT. Complete variable domain (other parts from reference TRBV7-2 and TRBJ1-4): GAGVSQSPSNKVTEKGKDVELRCDPISGHTALYWYRQSLGQGLEFLIYFQGNSAPDKSGLPSDRFSAERTGGSVSTLTIQRTQQEDSAVYLCASSLTGTTNEKLFFGSGTQLSVL.

This rearrangement joins TRBV19 to TRBJ2-7; 11 bases match TRBD2. Germline CDR1 and CDR2: LNHDA and SQIVND (reference sequence). Trimming took 1 base from V and 6 from J; bases not matched to a gene: 8. The length of the CDR3 is 16 residues. The CDR3 spells CASSIVPLAGGGEQYF. In DNA form, the CDR3 reads TGTGCCAGTAGTATAGTTCCCCTAGCGGGAGGAGGCGAGCAGTACTTC. The complete variable domain, with remaining parts taken from reference TRBV19 and TRBJ2-7, reads DGGITQSPKYLFRKEGQNVTLSCEQNLNHDAMYWYRQDPGQGLRLIYYSQIVNDFQKGDIAEGYSVSREKKESFPLTVTSAQKNPTAFYLCASSIVPLAGGGEQYFGPGTRLTVT.

This clone was found a few times. The rearrangement links TRBV27 to TRBJ1-2; D ambiguous. Trimming took 5 bases from V and 7 from J, leaving 23 bases between them. The CDR3 sequence is 16 residues long. Germline loops: CDR1 MNHEY, CDR2 SMNVEV (reference sequence). CDR3 loop: CASSPYPLGGASGYTF. The CDR3 bases are TGTGCCAGCAGTCCCTACCCCCTAGGCGGCGCGAGTGGCTACACCTTC.

This chain uses TRBV3-1 (or the pseudogene TRBV3-2) with TRBJ2-5; 11 bases match TRBD1. Per germline, CDR1 LGHDT and CDR2 YNNKEL (reference sequence). V was clipped by 4 bases and J by 5 bases; unmatched bases: 6. The CDR3 is 15 residues long. CDR3 nucleotide sequence: TGTGCCAGCAGCCTCCGGGACAGGGGGAGGGAGACCCAGTACTTC. It encodes CASSLRDRGRETQYF.

The CDR3 region has the DNA TGTGCCAGCAGCCCCGTAGAGGGGCGGGAGGAAAAACTGTTTTTT. It yields the protein CASSPVEGREEKLFF. The chain recombines TRBV5-6 with TRBJ1-4; the D gene is possibly TRBD1 (5 bases). The CDR3 covers 15 residues. CDR1 is SGHDT, CDR2 YYEEEE, per germline. V dropped 4 bases and J dropped 8 bases, with 18 bases sitting between them.

The rearrangement joins TRBV5-4 to TRBJ2-1, with D perhaps matching TRBD2 (5 bases). Trimming removed 1 base from V and 2 bases from J, with 10 bases in between. The CDR3 length is 15 residues. Germline lookup yields CDR1 SGHNT and CDR2 YYREEE (reference sequence). CDR3 residues: CASSLWGEPYNEQFF. The CDR3 DNA follows: TGTGCCAGCAGCTTGTGGGGAGAACCCTACAATGAGCAGTTCTTC.

CDR3 nucleotide sequence: TGTGCCAGCAGCTTCCGGGACAGGGGGTTCGATGAGCAGTTCTTC. This translates into CASSFRDRGFDEQFF. The chain joins TRBV11-2 to TRBJ2-1; 11 bases line up with TRBD1. J was trimmed by 8 bases and V by 3 bases; bases with no gene match: 6. CDR3 length: 15 amino acids. The germline V gene encodes CDR1 SGHAT and CDR2 FQNNGV.

V and J are TRBV18 and TRBJ2-7, with a weak D call TRBD2 (6 bases). Looked up from germline, CDR1 is KGHSH and CDR2 is LQKENI. The CDR3 is 14 residues long. V gave up 6 bases and J gave up 0 bases, with 12 bases separating them. The CDR3 sequence is CASSPDYLSYEQYF. In DNA form, the CDR3 reads TGTGCCAGCTCGCCGGACTACCTCTCCTACGAGCAGTACTTC.

This clone came up once. The chain uses TRBV28 and TRBJ2-7; 7 bases align to TRBD1. Germline V gene sequence: CDR1 MDHEN, CDR2 SYDVKM. Germline trimming cut 1 base from V and 5 bases from J; bases unmatched to any gene: 8. CDR3 size: 15 residues. The CDR3 DNA sequence: TGTGCCAGCAGTTTATTTTCCAGGGGGTTTCACGAGCAGTACTTC. Its protein product is CASSLFSRGFHEQYF.

The V and J genes are TRBV29-1 and TRBJ2-5, with D perhaps matching TRBD1 (6 bases). The CDR3 covers 13 residues. Trimming stripped 2 bases from V and 5 bases from J, with 12 bases between. Germline assignment: CDR1 SQVTM and CDR2 ANQGSEA. The CDR3 loop is CSVEKQGLETQYF. The CDR3 DNA sequence: TGCAGCGTTGAAAAACAGGGTCTGGAGACCCAGTACTTC.

The J gene is TRBJ2-5, the V gene TRBV19, with a possible D match to TRBD1 (7 bases). The ends were cut back, 6 bases at V and 4 bases at J, with 24 bases in the middle. CDR1 LNHDA and CDR2 SQIVND come from the germline V gene (reference sequence). The CDR3 spans 17 residues. The CDR3 region has the DNA TGTGCCAGTAGACCAGGAAGGGGCAGGGGGGCTGGAGAGACCCAGTACTTC. Translation gives CASRPGRGRGAGETQYF.

The chain couples TRBV11-2 to TRBJ1-1; TRBD1 might be the D (6 bases). Germline assignment: CDR1 SGHAT and CDR2 FQNNGV. This CDR3 region has 13 residues. With 6 bases removed from V and 11 bases from J, the gap between germline ends came to 19 bases. The CDR3 bases are TGTGCCAGCAGGACCACAGGGCTCGTTGGGGCTTTCTTT. This encodes CASRTTGLVGAFF.

This clone was observed once. The J gene is TRBJ2-7, the V gene TRBV6-5, with 8 bases matching TRBD1. The V and J ends lost 0 bases and 3 bases, in that order; junction bases with no gene match: 4. The germline V gene encodes CDR1 MNHEY and CDR2 SVGAGI. The length of the CDR3 is 15 residues. CDR3 loop: CASSYSGTGSYEQYF. The CDR3 DNA follows: TGTGCCAGCAGTTACTCCGGGACAGGTAGCTACGAGCAGTACTTC.

This chain uses TRBV28 with TRBJ1-1; D gene unclear. Germline CDR1 and CDR2: MDHEN and SYDVKM. The CDR3 length is 13 residues. Trimming stripped 8 bases from V and 2 bases from J, with 12 bases between. The DNA for the CDR3 is TGTGCCAGCGGACTCGAGTTTAACACTGAAGCTTTCTTT. Translated: CASGLEFNTEAFF.

The V gene is TRBV19, the J gene TRBJ1-5; weak D call: TRBD1 (5 bases). CDR1 and CDR2 (germline): LNHDA, SQIVND (reference sequence). CDR3 size: 15 residues. The DNA of the CDR3 is TGTGCTTCCAAAAGCAGGGCCGTTAGCAATCAGCCCCAGCATTTT. Its translation: CASKSRAVSNQPQHF. The full variable domain, rest sourced from reference TRBV19 and TRBJ1-5, is DGGITQSPKYLFRKEGQNVTLSCEQNLNHDAMYWYRQDPGQGLRLIYYSQIVNDFQKGDIAEGYSVSREKKESFPLTVTSAQKNPTAFYLCASKSRAVSNQPQHFGDGTRLSIL.

This clone was seen just once. In nucleotides, the CDR3 is TGTGCCAGCAGCCGACAGGGATTTGAAAGTGGCTACACCTTC. Its protein product is CASSRQGFESGYTF. This chain connects TRBV3-1 (or the pseudogene TRBV3-2) to TRBJ1-2; TRBD1 matches at 7 bases. The CDR3 is made up of 14 amino acids. Germline V gene data show CDR1 as LGHDT and CDR2 as YNNKEL (reference sequence). V gave up 4 bases and J gave up 7 bases; unmatched junction bases: 9.